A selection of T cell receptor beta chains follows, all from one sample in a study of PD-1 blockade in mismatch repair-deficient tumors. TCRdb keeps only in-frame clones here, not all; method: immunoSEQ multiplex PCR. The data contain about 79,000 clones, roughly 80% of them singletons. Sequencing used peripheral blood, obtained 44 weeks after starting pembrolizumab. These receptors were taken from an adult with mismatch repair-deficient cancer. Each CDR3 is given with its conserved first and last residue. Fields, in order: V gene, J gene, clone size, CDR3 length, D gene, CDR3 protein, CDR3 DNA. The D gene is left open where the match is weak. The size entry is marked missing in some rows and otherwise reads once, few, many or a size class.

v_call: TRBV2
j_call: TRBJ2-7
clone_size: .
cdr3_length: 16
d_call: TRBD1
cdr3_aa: CASSDFRTGTGEEQYF
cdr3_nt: TGTGCCAGCAGTGATTTTCGGACGGGGACAGGGGAGGAGCAGTACTTC

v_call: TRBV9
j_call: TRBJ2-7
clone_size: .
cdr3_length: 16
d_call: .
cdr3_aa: CASSVGDAGVWLEQYF
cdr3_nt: TGTGCCAGCAGCGTAGGGGATGCCGGTGTGTGGCTCGAGCAGTACTTC

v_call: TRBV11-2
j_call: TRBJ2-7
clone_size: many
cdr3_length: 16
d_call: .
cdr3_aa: CASSSNIGPASYEQYF
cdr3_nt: TGTGCCAGCAGCTCAAATATTGGACCCGCCTCATACGAGCAGTACTTC

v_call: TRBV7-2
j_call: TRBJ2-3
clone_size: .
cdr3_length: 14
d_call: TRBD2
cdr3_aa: CASSLGLAADTQYF
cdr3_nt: TGTGCCAGCAGCCTGGGACTAGCGGCCGATACGCAGTATTTT

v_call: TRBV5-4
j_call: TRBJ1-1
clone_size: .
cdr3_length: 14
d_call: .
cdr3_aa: CASSLQRMNTEAFF
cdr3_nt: TGTGCCAGCAGCTTACAACGCATGAACACTGAAGCTTTCTTT

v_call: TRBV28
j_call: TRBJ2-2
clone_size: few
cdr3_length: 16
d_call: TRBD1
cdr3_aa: CASSYIEGANTGELFF
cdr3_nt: TGTGCCAGCAGTTACATTGAGGGGGCTAACACCGGGGAGCTGTTTTTT

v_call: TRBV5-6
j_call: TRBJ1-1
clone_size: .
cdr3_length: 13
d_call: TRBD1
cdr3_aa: CASSSQGRTEAFF
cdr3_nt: TGTGCCAGCAGCTCACAGGGGCGCACTGAAGCTTTCTTT

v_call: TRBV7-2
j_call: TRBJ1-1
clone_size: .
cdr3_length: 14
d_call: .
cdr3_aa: CASSFRGLNTEAFF
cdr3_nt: TGTGCCAGCAGCTTTAGGGGCCTGAACACTGAAGCTTTCTTT

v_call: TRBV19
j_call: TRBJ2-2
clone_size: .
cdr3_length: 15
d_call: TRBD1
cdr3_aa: CASSIAGGDTGELFF
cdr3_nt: TGTGCCAGTAGTATAGCAGGGGGAGACACCGGGGAGCTGTTTTTT

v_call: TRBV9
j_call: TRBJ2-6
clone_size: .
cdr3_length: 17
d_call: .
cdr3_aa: CASSVDPKNSGANVLTF
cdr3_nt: TGTGCCAGCAGCGTGGACCCGAAAAACTCTGGGGCCAACGTCCTGACTTTC

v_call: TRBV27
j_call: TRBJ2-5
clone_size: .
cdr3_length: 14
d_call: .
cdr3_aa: CASSIRGTSETQYF
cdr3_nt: TGTGCCAGCAGCATCAGAGGGACGTCTGAGACCCAGTACTTC